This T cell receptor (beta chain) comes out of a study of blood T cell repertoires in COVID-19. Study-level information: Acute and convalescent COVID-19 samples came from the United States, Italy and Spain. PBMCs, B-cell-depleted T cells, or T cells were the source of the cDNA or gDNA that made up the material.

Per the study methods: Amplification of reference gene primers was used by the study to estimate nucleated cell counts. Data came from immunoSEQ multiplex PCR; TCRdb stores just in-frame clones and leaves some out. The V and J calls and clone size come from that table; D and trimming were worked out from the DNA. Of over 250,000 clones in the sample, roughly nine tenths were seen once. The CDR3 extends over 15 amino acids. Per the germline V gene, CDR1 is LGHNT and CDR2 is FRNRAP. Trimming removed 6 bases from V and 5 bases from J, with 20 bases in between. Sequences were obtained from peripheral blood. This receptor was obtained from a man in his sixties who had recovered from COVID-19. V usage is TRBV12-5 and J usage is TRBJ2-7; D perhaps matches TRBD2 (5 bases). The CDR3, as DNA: TGTGCTAGTGGGCCCGGCGGGTTGAGATGGGACGAGCAGTACTTC. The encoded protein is CASGPGGLRWDEQYF.